Following are 25 T cell receptor beta chains from one sample sequenced in a study of blood T cell repertoires in COVID-19. Libraries were prepared by immunoSEQ multiplex PCR; TCRdb keeps only in-frame clonotypes and omits some of them. There are roughly 250,000 clones in the sample; around 82% occur only once, and roughly 4.9% lies in the top ten. The sequenced sample was peripheral blood. These receptors came from an elderly woman with active or convalescent COVID-19.

Concerning this clone: This sample also contains other DNA sequences that code for the same CDR3. The chain uses TRBV19 and TRBJ1-2; TRBD1 matches 8 bases. V shed 5 bases, J shed 5 bases, and the junction held 4 bases outside the gene matches. The CDR3 loop spans 13 amino acids. The V gene's germline CDR1 is LNHDA and CDR2 SQIVND (reference sequence). CDR3 sequence: CASSLTGDYGYTF. In DNA form, the CDR3 reads TGTGCCAGTAGTTTGACAGGGGATTATGGCTACACCTTC.

This chain uses TRBV28 with TRBJ2-5, with TRBD1 identical over 10 bases. The V gene's germline CDR1 is MDHEN and CDR2 SYDVKM. The J segment lost 4 bases and the V segment lost 6 bases, leaving 11 bases of the junction unmatched. The CDR3 contains 16 residues. The CDR3, as DNA: TGTGCCAGCAGCCCCAGCAGACAGGGGGCCGGAGAGACCCAGTACTTC. The encoded protein is CASSPSRQGAGETQYF.

The CDR3 is CASGTANTGELFF. CDR3 in DNA: TGTGCCAGCGGGACAGCGAACACCGGGGAGCTGTTTTTT. The chain has TRBV28 and TRBJ2-2; 7 bases are a match to TRBD1. J was trimmed by 0 bases and V by 8 bases; bases with no gene match: 0. The CDR3 consists of 13 residues. CDR1 is MDHEN and CDR2 is SYDVKM in the germline V gene. Variable domain in full (rest from reference TRBV28 and TRBJ2-2): DVKVTQSSRYLVKRTGEKVFLECVQDMDHENMFWYRQDPGLGLRLIYFSYDVKMKEKGDIPEGYSVSREKKERFSLILESASTNQTSMYLCASGTANTGELFFGEGSRLTVL.

The CDR3 DNA reads as TGTGCCAGCAGCTCTACAGGGACGAACGGACATTATGGCTACACCTTC. It encodes CASSSTGTNGHYGYTF. The chain links TRBV5-6 to TRBJ1-2; D perhaps matches TRBD1 (6 bases). The CDR3 covers 16 residues. V dropped 3 bases and J dropped 5 bases, with 20 bases sitting between them. CDR1 is SGHDT and CDR2 is YYEEEE in the germline V gene.

This sequence joins TRBV5-1 and TRBJ2-5, with 11 bases identical to TRBD2. CDR1 and CDR2 from the germline V gene are SGHRS and YFSETQ. J was trimmed by 5 bases and V by 3 bases; bases with no gene match: 6. This CDR3 spans 15 amino acids. CDR3 bases: TGCGCCAGCAGCTCTCTAGCGGGAGGTTTTGAGACCCAGTACTTC. This gives the protein CASSSLAGGFETQYF.

This clone occurred a few times. The chain uses TRBV7-9 and TRBJ2-7; the match to TRBD1 covers 9 bases. CDR3 length: 17 residues. With 1 base clipped from V and 7 bases from J, the junction kept 14 bases outside the gene matches. Germline V CDR1 and CDR2: SEHNR, FQNEAQ (reference sequence). The CDR3 protein is CASSLETGGTLGEEQYF. Here the CDR3 DNA reads TGTGCCAGCAGCTTAGAGACAGGGGGTACCCTCGGGGAGGAGCAGTACTTC.

The rearrangement uses TRBV5-1 and TRBJ2-2, with D perhaps matching TRBD2 (6 bases). Germline CDR1 is SGHRS and CDR2 is YFSETQ. The CDR3 spans 15 residues. The ends were cut back, 5 bases at V and 3 bases at J, with 14 bases in the middle. The CDR3 DNA reads TGCGCCAGCAGGGGGGGAGGCGCGGACACCGGGGAGCTGTTTTTT. It specifies CASRGGGADTGELFF.

The chain joins TRBV5-1 to TRBJ2-3, with D perhaps TRBD1 (6 bases). CDR1 is SGHRS, CDR2 YFSETQ, per germline. Deletions cut 4 bases from V and 2 bases from J, with 17 bases between. The CDR3 has 16 amino acids. DNA of the CDR3: TGCGCCAGCAGCCCCTTAGGGGGAGCACCCACAGATACGCAGTATTTT. Its translation: CASSPLGGAPTDTQYF.

The rearrangement joins TRBV6-5 to TRBJ2-1, with TRBD2 identical over 9 bases. This CDR3 spans 13 amino acids. Germline trimming cut 2 bases from V and 9 bases from J; bases unmatched to any gene: 2. Germline assignment: CDR1 MNHEY and CDR2 SVGAGI. The CDR3 nucleotides read TGTGCCAGCAGTTACGGCGGGGGGGTTGAGCAGTTCTTC. Its protein product is CASSYGGGVEQFF.

The chain uses TRBV7-9 and TRBJ1-1; no definite D call. Trimming stripped 3 bases from V and 6 bases from J, with 11 bases between. The germline V gene encodes CDR1 SEHNR and CDR2 FQNEAQ (reference sequence). The CDR3 runs to 13 residues. DNA for the CDR3: TGTGCCAGCAGCTTCCCGGGGAGAGCTGAAGCTTTCTTT. Its protein product is CASSFPGRAEAFF.

This chain links TRBV5-1 with TRBJ2-7, with 10 bases lining up with TRBD2. Germline CDR1 is SGHRS and CDR2 is YFSETQ. CDR3 length equals 15 residues. V dropped 3 bases and J dropped 4; count of bases not matched to a gene: 7. The CDR3 here is CASSSDGTSAYEQYF. Written as DNA, the CDR3 is TGCGCCAGCAGCTCGGACGGGACTAGCGCTTACGAGCAGTACTTC.

This clone appeared a few times. This chain links TRBV6-5 with TRBJ1-5, with TRBD1 identical over 9 bases. The CDR3 totals 14 residues. J gave up 9 bases and V 5 bases, and 8 bases lay outside the gene matches. Germline V gene data show CDR1 as MNHEY and CDR2 as SVGAGI. CDR3 sequence: CASSPRTGVRPQHF. DNA of the CDR3: TGTGCCAGCAGTCCTCGGACAGGGGTCAGGCCCCAGCATTTT.

The chain links TRBV2 to TRBJ2-7, with 7 bases that match TRBD1. In germline, CDR1 is SNHLY, CDR2 FYNNEI. This CDR3 has 13 amino acids. V lost 6 bases to trimming and J lost 7 bases; unmatched junction nucleotides: 9. The DNA for the CDR3 is TGTGCCAGCAGCCGTTACGAACAGGGGGAGCAGTACTTC. This translates into CASSRYEQGEQYF.

Notes on this clone: The sample holds other DNA sequences that translate to the same CDR3. The chain couples TRBV3-1 (or the pseudogene TRBV3-2) to TRBJ1-1, with D hard to call. V lost 0 bases, J lost 5 bases, and 13 bases lay in between. The CDR3 length is 15 residues. The germline CDR1 and CDR2 sequences are LGHDT and YNNKEL (reference sequence). CDR3 in amino acids: CASSQDRWSLTEAFF. The CDR3 coding sequence is TGTGCCAGCAGCCAAGATAGGTGGAGCCTGACTGAAGCTTTCTTT.

The genes are TRBV10-3 and TRBJ1-1; the D gene is possibly TRBD1 (6 bases). V shed 0 bases and J shed 5 bases, with 10 bases lying between them. CDR3 length equals 14 residues. The germline gives CDR1 ENHRY, CDR2 SYGVKD. CDR3 DNA: TGTGCCATCAGTGAGTCGGGCAGGGGTACTGAAGCTTTCTTT. It codes for CAISESGRGTEAFF.

The chain carries TRBV28 and TRBJ1-2, with TRBD1 as a possible D gene (5 bases). This CDR3 region has 14 residues. Per the germline V gene, CDR1 is MDHEN and CDR2 is SYDVKM. V was clipped by 0 bases and J by 4 bases, with 9 bases between them. The CDR3 spells CASSLWGQSYGYTF. The CDR3 DNA is TGTGCCAGCAGTTTATGGGGGCAGAGCTATGGCTACACCTTC.

The chain links TRBV20-1 to TRBJ2-5; D not certain. The CDR3 spans 11 residues. Germline assignment: CDR1 DFQATT and CDR2 SNEGSKA (reference sequence). Trimming cost V 6 bases and J 5 bases, with 10 bases left between them. The CDR3 DNA sequence: TGCAGTGCAACCAGAGCGGAGACCCAGTACTTC. Its protein is CSATRAETQYF.

CDR3 in DNA: TGTGCCAGCAGCCAAGTCCCAGGGAACAACTATGGCTACACCTTC. This sequence encodes CASSQVPGNNYGYTF. This chain links TRBV14 with TRBJ1-2; TRBD1 might be the D (5 bases). The CDR3 is 15 residues long. Germline V gene lookup returns CDR1 SGHDN and CDR2 FVKESK. The V and J ends lost 1 base and 2 bases respectively, with 11 bases between them.

The rearrangement joins TRBV12-3 or TRBV12-4 to TRBJ1-1; D gene ambiguous. The CDR3 has 13 amino acids. Trimming cost V 8 bases and J 1 base, with 11 bases left between them. The chain's CDR3 is CASLSNPNTEAFF. In DNA form, the CDR3 reads TGTGCCAGCTTGAGCAACCCGAACACTGAAGCTTTCTTT.

This clone was seen only a few times. The chain couples TRBV2 to TRBJ2-7; D remains ambiguous. This CDR3 region has 13 residues. V dropped 6 bases and J dropped 3 bases, with 12 bases sitting between them. Germline V gene lookup returns CDR1 SNHLY and CDR2 FYNNEI. The CDR3 spells CASSPTLVYEQYF. CDR3 nucleotide sequence: TGTGCCAGCAGCCCAACCCTAGTCTACGAGCAGTACTTC.

This chain links TRBV7-2 with TRBJ2-7; D remains unclear. The length of the CDR3 is 14 residues. V was shortened by 1 base and J by 4 bases, with 11 bases between the two germline ends. Germline loops: CDR1 SGHTA, CDR2 FQGNSA. CDR3 sequence (DNA): TGTGCCAGCAGCTTAGATAGAACGCCTTACGAGCAGTACTTC. Its protein is CASSLDRTPYEQYF.

The sample holds one count of this clone. The chain couples TRBV2 to TRBJ1-4; TRBD1 is a possible D gene (5 bases). This CDR3 comprises 13 residues. Germline V lookup: CDR1 SNHLY, CDR2 FYNNEI. V lost 10 bases and J lost 8, with 17 bases in between. CDR3 region: CAISGGLDEKLFF. The CDR3, as DNA: TGTGCCATCAGCGGGGGTTTGGACGAAAAACTGTTTTTT. Combining the CDR3 with reference TRBV2 and TRBJ1-4 gives the whole variable domain EPEVTQTPSHQVTQMGQEVILRCVPISNHLYFYWYRQILGQKVEFLVSFYNNEISEKSEIFDDQFSVERPDGSNFTLKIRSTKLEDSAMYFCAISGGLDEKLFFGSGTQLSVL.

This chain uses TRBV5-1 with TRBJ2-5, with 8 bases lining up with TRBD2. This CDR3 is built from 16 residues. Germline CDR1 is SGHRS and CDR2 is YFSETQ. V was pared by 3 bases and J by 5 bases, with 12 bases of the junction left unmatched. CDR3 in amino acids: CASSSTGTRFRETQYF. The CDR3, as DNA: TGCGCCAGCAGCTCTACGGGGACTAGGTTTCGGGAGACCCAGTACTTC.

This chain connects TRBV5-1 to TRBJ2-3; TRBD2 is a possible D gene (5 bases). CDR1 is SGHRS and CDR2 is YFSETQ in the germline V gene. V lost 3 bases and J 4 bases, leaving 9 bases between the germline ends. The length of the CDR3 is 13 residues. The CDR3 region is CASSSVRADTQYF. CDR3 in DNA: TGCGCCAGCAGCTCGGTGAGGGCAGATACGCAGTATTTT.

This clone was observed a handful of times. The chain carries TRBV24-1 and TRBJ2-2; D is ambiguous. Germline V gene sequence: CDR1 KGHDR, CDR2 SFDVKD. The ends were cut back, 4 bases at V and 1 base at J, with 9 bases in the middle. The CDR3 extends over 15 amino acids. The DNA for the CDR3 is TGTGCCACCAGTGACCCGACTCTGAACACCGGGGAGCTGTTTTTT. This sequence encodes CATSDPTLNTGELFF.